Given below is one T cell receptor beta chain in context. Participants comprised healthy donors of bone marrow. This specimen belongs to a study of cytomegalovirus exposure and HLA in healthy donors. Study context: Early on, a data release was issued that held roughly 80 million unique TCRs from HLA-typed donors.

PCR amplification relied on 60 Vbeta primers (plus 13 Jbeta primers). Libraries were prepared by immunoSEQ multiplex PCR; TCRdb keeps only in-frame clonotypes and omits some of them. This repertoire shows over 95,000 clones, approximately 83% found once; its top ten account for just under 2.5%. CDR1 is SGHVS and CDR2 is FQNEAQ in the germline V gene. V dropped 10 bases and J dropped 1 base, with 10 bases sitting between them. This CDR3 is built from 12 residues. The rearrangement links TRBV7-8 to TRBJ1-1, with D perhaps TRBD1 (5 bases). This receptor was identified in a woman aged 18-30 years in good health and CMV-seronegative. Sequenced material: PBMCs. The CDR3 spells CATRGGNTEAFF. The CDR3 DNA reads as TGTGCCACACGGGGGGGGAACACTGAAGCTTTCTTT.